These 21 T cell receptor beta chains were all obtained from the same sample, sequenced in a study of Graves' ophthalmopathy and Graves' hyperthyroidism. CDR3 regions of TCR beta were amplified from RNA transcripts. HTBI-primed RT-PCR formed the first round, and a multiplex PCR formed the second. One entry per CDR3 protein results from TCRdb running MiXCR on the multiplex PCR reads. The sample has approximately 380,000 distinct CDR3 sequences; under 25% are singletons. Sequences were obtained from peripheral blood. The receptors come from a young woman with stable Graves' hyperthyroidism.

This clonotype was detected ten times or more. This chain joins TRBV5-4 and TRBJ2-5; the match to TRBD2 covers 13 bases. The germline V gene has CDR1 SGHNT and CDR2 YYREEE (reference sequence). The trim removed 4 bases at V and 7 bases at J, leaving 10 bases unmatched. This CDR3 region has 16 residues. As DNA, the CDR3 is TGTGCCAGCAGCCCCACTAGCGGGAGGGCCCTAGGGACCCAGTACTTC. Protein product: CASSPTSGRALGTQYF.

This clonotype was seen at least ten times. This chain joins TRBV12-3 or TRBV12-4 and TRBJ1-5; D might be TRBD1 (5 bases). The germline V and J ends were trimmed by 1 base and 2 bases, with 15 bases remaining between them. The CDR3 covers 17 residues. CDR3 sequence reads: CASSLGPGGWGNQPQHF. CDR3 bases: TGTGCCAGCAGTTTAGGTCCGGGGGGATGGGGCAATCAGCCCCAGCATTTT.

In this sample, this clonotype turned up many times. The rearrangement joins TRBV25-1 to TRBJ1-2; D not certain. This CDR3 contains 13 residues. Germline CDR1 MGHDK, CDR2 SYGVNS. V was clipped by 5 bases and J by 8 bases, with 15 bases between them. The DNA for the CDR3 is TGTGCCAGCAGTTCGAACACACGGCGGGGCTACACCTTC. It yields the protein CASSSNTRRGYTF.

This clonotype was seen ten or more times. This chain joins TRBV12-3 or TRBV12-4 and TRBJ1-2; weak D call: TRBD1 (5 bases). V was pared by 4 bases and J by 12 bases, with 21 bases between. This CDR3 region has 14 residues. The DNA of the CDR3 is TGTGCCAGCAGTTATCTCTCCGGGGCTGGCTATAACACCTTC. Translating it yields CASSYLSGAGYNTF.

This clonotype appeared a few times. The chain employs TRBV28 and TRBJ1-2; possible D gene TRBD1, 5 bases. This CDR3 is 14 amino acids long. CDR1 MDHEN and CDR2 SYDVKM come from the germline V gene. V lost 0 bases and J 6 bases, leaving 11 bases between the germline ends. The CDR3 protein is CASSLWATVDGYTF. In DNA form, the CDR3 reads TGTGCCAGCAGTTTATGGGCGACAGTGGATGGCTACACCTTC.

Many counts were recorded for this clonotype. The CDR3 coding sequence is TGTGCCAGCAGTGAACGGACAGTGGGGCCCTATGGCTACACCTTC. It is translated as CASSERTVGPYGYTF. The J gene is TRBJ1-2, the V gene TRBV6-1, with D tentatively TRBD1 (6 bases). The V gene's germline CDR1 is MNHNS and CDR2 SASEGT. There are 15 residues in the CDR3. Trimming removed 2 bases at V and 4 bases at J, with 14 bases between.

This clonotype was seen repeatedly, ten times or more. CDR3 loop: CASSMGGAKTEAFF. In DNA form, the CDR3 reads TGTGCCAGTAGTATGGGGGGCGCGAAGACTGAAGCTTTCTTT. V and J are TRBV19 and TRBJ1-1; TRBD1 might be the D (6 bases). The CDR3 contains 14 residues. From germline, CDR1 is LNHDA and CDR2 SQIVND (reference sequence). V gave up 3 bases and J gave up 5 bases, with 13 bases separating them.

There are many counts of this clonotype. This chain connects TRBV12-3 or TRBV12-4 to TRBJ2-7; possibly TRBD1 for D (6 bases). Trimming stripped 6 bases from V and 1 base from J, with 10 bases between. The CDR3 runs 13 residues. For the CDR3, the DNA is TGTGCCAGCAGACCACAGGGATCCTACGAGCAGTACTTC. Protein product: CASRPQGSYEQYF.

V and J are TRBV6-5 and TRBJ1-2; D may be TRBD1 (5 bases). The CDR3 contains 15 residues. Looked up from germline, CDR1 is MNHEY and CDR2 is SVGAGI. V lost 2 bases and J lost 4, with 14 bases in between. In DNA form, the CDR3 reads TGTGCCAGCAGTTACCAGCTACAGGCCCTCTATGGCTACACCTTC. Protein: CASSYQLQALYGYTF.

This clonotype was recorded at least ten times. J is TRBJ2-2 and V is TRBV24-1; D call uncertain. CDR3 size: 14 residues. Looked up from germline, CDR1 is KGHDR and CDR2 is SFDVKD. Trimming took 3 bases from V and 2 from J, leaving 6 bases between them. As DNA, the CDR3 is TGTGCCACCAGTGATCCCAGAAACACCGGGGAGCTGTTTTTT. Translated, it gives CATSDPRNTGELFF.

The CDR3, as DNA: TGTGCCAGCAGCAACGACGGATACTATGGCTACACCTTC. Encoded protein: CASSNDGYYGYTF. The chain joins TRBV6-1 to TRBJ1-2, with D uncertain. V lost 6 bases and J 3 bases, leaving 11 bases between the germline ends. CDR3 size: 13 residues. Germline CDR1 MNHNS, CDR2 SASEGT.

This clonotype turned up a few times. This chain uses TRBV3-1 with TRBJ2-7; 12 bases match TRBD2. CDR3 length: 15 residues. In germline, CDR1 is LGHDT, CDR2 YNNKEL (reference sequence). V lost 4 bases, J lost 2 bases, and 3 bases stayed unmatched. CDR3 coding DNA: TGTGCCAGCAGCCCTTGGACTAGCGGGACCTACGAGCAGTACTTC. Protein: CASSPWTSGTYEQYF.

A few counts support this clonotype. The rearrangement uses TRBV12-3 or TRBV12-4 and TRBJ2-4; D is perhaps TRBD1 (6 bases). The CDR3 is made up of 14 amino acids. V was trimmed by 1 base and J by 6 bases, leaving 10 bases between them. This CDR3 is CASSLGIGGNIQYF. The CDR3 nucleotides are TGTGCCAGCAGTTTAGGTATAGGGGGAAACATTCAGTACTTC.

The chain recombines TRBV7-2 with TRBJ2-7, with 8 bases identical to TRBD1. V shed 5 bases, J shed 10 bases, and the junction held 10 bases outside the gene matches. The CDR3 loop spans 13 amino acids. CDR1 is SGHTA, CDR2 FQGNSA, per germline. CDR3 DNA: TGTGCCAGCAGCCAGATCGACAGGGGCGATCAGTACTTC. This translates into CASSQIDRGDQYF.

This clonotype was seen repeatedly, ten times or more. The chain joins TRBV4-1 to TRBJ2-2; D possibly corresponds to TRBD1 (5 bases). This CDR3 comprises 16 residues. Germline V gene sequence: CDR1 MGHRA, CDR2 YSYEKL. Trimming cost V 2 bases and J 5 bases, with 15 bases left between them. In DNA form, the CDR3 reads TGCGCCAGCAGCCAACCATCCATGGGGCGGACCGGGGAGCTGTTTTTT. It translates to CASSQPSMGRTGELFF.

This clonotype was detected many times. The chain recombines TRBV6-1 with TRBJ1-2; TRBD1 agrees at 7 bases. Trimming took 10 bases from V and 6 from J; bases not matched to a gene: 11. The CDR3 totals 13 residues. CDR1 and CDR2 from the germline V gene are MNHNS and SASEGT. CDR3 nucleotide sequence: TGTGCCACCCAGGGGGGTATTGTTGATGGCTACACCTTC. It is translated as CATQGGIVDGYTF.

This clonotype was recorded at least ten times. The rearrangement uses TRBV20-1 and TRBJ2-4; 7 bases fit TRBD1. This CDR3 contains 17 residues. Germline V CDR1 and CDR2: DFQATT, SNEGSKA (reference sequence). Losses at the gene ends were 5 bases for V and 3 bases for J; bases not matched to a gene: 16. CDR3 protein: CSAGNDGQDSSKNIQYF. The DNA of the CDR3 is TGCAGTGCTGGAAACGACGGACAGGACAGCAGCAAAAACATTCAGTACTTC.

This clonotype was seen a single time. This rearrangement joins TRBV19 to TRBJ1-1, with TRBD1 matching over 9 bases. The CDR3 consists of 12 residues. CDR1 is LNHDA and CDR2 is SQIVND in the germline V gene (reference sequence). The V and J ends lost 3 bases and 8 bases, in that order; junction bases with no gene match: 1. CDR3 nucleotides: TGTGCCAGTAGTATGGACAGGGGAGAAGCTTTCTTT. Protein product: CASSMDRGEAFF.

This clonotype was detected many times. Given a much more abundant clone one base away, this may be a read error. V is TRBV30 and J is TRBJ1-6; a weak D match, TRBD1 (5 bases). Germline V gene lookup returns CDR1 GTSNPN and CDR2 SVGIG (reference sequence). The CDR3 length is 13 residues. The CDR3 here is CAYSTEYNSHLHF. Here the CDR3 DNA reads TGTGCCTACTCGACAGAGTATAATTCACACCTCCACTTT.

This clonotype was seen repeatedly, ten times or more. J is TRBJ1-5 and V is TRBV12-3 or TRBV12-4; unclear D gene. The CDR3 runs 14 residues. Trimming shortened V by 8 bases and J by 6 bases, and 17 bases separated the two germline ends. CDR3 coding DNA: TGTGCCAGCGGGTCCTCCGGGTCGGGTCAGCCCCAGCATTTT. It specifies CASGSSGSGQPQHF.

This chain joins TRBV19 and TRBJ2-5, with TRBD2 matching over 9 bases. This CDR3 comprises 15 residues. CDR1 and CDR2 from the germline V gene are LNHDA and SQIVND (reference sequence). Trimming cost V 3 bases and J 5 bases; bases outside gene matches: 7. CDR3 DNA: TGTGCCAGTAGTATGGGGACTAGCCAGGTGGAGACCCAGTACTTC. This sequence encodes CASSMGTSQVETQYF.